Below, 9 T cell receptor beta chains from the same sample are listed, as sequenced in a study of OX40 agonist ivuxolimab in advanced cancers. The protocol was immunoSEQ multiplex PCR, while the TCRdb copy is restricted to in-frame clones and leaves out a portion. In the table there are 60,000 to 100,000 clones, 84% of which are singletons. The sequencing used CD4+ or CD8+ T cells sorted from blood, collected in a trial of the OX40 agonist ivuxolimab. The receptors originated from an adult with an advanced solid tumor such as melanoma, head and neck, liver or kidney cancer.

This clone was detected once. This chain links TRBV9 with TRBJ2-1; TRBD1 matches 8 bases. CDR3 length: 16 residues. With 3 bases clipped from V and 5 bases from J, the junction kept 10 bases outside the gene matches. From germline, CDR1 is SGDLS and CDR2 YYNGEE. CDR3 loop: CASSAGAGTGHNEQFF. CDR3 DNA: TGTGCCAGCAGCGCTGGGGCCGGGACAGGTCACAATGAGCAGTTCTTC.

The rearrangement uses TRBV18 and TRBJ1-4; D possibly corresponds to TRBD1 (6 bases). This CDR3 has 16 residues. Looked up from germline, CDR1 is KGHSH and CDR2 is LQKENI. V lost 3 bases and J lost 0, with 11 bases in between. The CDR3 loop reads CASSPNRVTTNEKLFF. The CDR3 DNA reads TGTGCCAGCTCACCGAACAGGGTCACAACTAATGAAAAACTGTTTTTT.

This sequence joins TRBV28 and TRBJ1-5; no clear D. V dropped 5 bases and J dropped 4 bases, with 12 bases sitting between them. The CDR3 has 14 residues. The germline gives CDR1 MDHEN, CDR2 SYDVKM. The DNA for the CDR3 is TGTGCCAGCAGTCCCCGAGATATGAATCAGCCCCAGCATTTT. It is translated as CASSPRDMNQPQHF. The full variable domain, its missing parts supplied by reference TRBV28 and TRBJ1-5, is DVKVTQSSRYLVKRTGEKVFLECVQDMDHENMFWYRQDPGLGLRLIYFSYDVKMKEKGDIPEGYSVSREKKERFSLILESASTNQTSMYLCASSPRDMNQPQHFGDGTRLSIL.

The chain combines TRBV6-6 with TRBJ2-3, with D possibly matching TRBD2 (5 bases). Trimming took 6 bases from V and 8 from J, leaving 18 bases between them. There are 14 residues in the CDR3. Germline CDR1 MNHNY, CDR2 SVGAGI (reference sequence). Here the CDR3 reads CASSPTSLRGTQYF. The CDR3 nucleotides are TGTGCCAGCAGCCCCACTAGTCTCCGGGGTACGCAGTATTTT.

J is TRBJ2-7 and V is TRBV7-2, with TRBD2 matching over 8 bases. V dropped 5 bases and J dropped 1; count of bases not matched to a gene: 13. Germline lookup yields CDR1 SGHTA and CDR2 FQGNSA. The CDR3 totals 17 residues. Here the CDR3 reads CASSLAAGVTVSYEQYF. The DNA of the CDR3 is TGTGCCAGCAGCCTGGCAGCGGGGGTCACAGTATCCTACGAGCAGTACTTC. The complete variable domain, with remaining parts taken from reference TRBV7-2 and TRBJ2-7, reads GAGVSQSPSNKVTEKGKDVELRCDPISGHTALYWYRQSLGQGLEFLIYFQGNSAPDKSGLPSDRFSAERTGGSVSTLTIQRTQQEDSAVYLCASSLAAGVTVSYEQYFGPGTRLTVT.

The chain joins TRBV7-2 to TRBJ1-1; the D is unclear. The CDR3 totals 13 residues. Germline values: CDR1 SGHTA, CDR2 FQGNSA. V was cut by 6 bases and J by 1 base, with 9 bases left in between. In nucleotides, the CDR3 is TGTGCCAGCAGTCCGGGGAGGAACACTGAAGCTTTCTTT. Residues: CASSPGRNTEAFF.

The rearrangement joins TRBV5-8 to TRBJ2-3, with D unresolved. Looked up from germline, CDR1 is SGHTS and CDR2 is YDEGEE. The CDR3 sequence is 13 residues long. Trimming took 5 bases from V and 1 from J, leaving 8 bases between them. CDR3: CASSATGTDTQYF. The CDR3 coding sequence is TGTGCCAGCAGTGCGACCGGCACAGATACGCAGTATTTT.

The chain couples TRBV28 to TRBJ1-5; D not resolved. This CDR3 contains 15 residues. Looked up from germline, CDR1 is MDHEN and CDR2 is SYDVKM. Trimming took off 3 bases at V and 1 base at J, with 10 bases between the two ends. Here the CDR3 DNA reads TGTGCCAGCAGTTTGACTAGTGGGAGCAATCAGCCCCAGCATTTT. Its translation is CASSLTSGSNQPQHF.

This clone was observed once. The rearrangement joins TRBV7-9 to TRBJ2-1, with D unclear. The CDR3 extends over 12 amino acids. V lost 5 bases and J 1 base, leaving 3 bases between the germline ends. Germline loops: CDR1 SEHNR, CDR2 FQNEAQ (reference sequence). The CDR3 spells CASSISYNEQFF. In DNA form, the CDR3 reads TGTGCCAGCAGCATATCCTACAATGAGCAGTTCTTC.